These 15 T cell receptor beta chains originate from one sample sequenced in a study of shared clonotypes between healthy human individuals. Sequenced by immunoSEQ multiplex PCR; TCRdb stores in-frame clones only, minus some. The data show roughly 400,000 clones, 96% seen once. Sequenced sample: memory CD8+ T cells sorted from blood. The subset was: CD45RO+ cells pooled with CCR7-negative TemRA cells. Every receptor here comes from a man aged 25 to 45 in good health.

The J gene is TRBJ2-3, the V gene TRBV19; 7 positions match TRBD1. Germline V gene data show CDR1 as LNHDA and CDR2 as SQIVND (reference sequence). Trimming took 7 bases from V and 4 from J; bases not matched to a gene: 11. The CDR3 length is 15 residues. The CDR3 coding sequence is TGTGCCAGTACCGACCCCCAACAGGGGTCAGATACGCAGTATTTT. It is translated as CASTDPQQGSDTQYF.

The chain couples TRBV2 to TRBJ2-2; D is undetermined. The CDR3 has 13 residues. V was shortened by 3 bases and J by 6 bases, with 8 bases between the two germline ends. Germline CDR1 and CDR2: SNHLY and FYNNEI. This CDR3 reads CASSDWYAGELFF. In DNA form, the CDR3 reads TGTGCCAGCAGTGATTGGTATGCCGGGGAGCTGTTTTTT.

Concerning this clone: Other DNA sequences in the same sample also yield this CDR3. This chain links TRBV14 with TRBJ1-3; 11 nucleotides line up with TRBD1. The V gene's germline CDR1 is SGHDN and CDR2 FVKESK. V was pared by 4 bases and J by 0 bases, with 14 bases of the junction left unmatched. This CDR3 has 20 amino acids. The chain's CDR3 is CASSRGSSLGTGGSGNTIYF. The CDR3 region has the DNA TGTGCCAGCAGCCGAGGTTCCTCGTTGGGGACAGGGGGCTCTGGAAACACCATATATTTT.

This clone has just one count. The chain joins TRBV4-2 to TRBJ2-3; 9 bases align to TRBD2. Germline lookup yields CDR1 LGHNA and CDR2 YNFKEQ. Losses at the gene ends were 1 base for V and 0 bases for J; bases not matched to a gene: 2. CDR3 length: 16 residues. In DNA, the CDR3 is TGTGCCAGCAGCCAAGGGACTAGCGCTAGCACAGATACGCAGTATTTT. Translation: CASSQGTSASTDTQYF.

The chain combines TRBV5-1 with TRBJ2-7; D is ambiguous. The germline CDR1 and CDR2 sequences are SGHRS and YFSETQ. V was cut by 0 bases and J by 7 bases, with 20 bases left in between. CDR3 length: 16 amino acids. CDR3: CASSLAWGTPLGEQYF. CDR3 DNA sequence: TGCGCCAGCAGCTTGGCCTGGGGAACCCCCCTTGGGGAGCAGTACTTC. The complete variable domain, with remaining parts taken from reference TRBV5-1 and TRBJ2-7, reads KAGVTQTPRYLIKTRGQQVTLSCSPISGHRSVSWYQQTPGQGLQFLFEYFSETQRNKGNFPGRFSGRQFSNSRSEMNVSTLELGDSALYLCASSLAWGTPLGEQYFGPGTRLTVT.

The V call is TRBV2, the J call TRBJ2-7; D not certain. Germline V gene sequence: CDR1 SNHLY, CDR2 FYNNEI. Between the trimmed V and J ends, which lost 8 bases and 3 bases, there was a span of 5 bases. The CDR3 is 10 residues long. CDR3 bases: TGTGCCAGCGGGGTCTACGAGCAGTACTTC. Amino acids: CASGVYEQYF.

The chain is built from TRBV7-9 and TRBJ2-2; D is perhaps TRBD2 (6 bases). The CDR3 extends over 17 amino acids. V dropped 5 bases and J dropped 5 bases, with 21 bases sitting between them. CDR1 is SEHNR and CDR2 is FQNEAQ in the germline V gene (reference sequence). CDR3 sequence reads: CASSIPNTGTLTGELFF. The CDR3 DNA reads TGTGCCAGCAGCATCCCTAATACCGGGACTTTAACCGGGGAGCTGTTTTTT.

This clone was observed a single time. CDR3 coding DNA: TGTGCCAGTAGTCCCTCCGGGAGGGGAGGGTTAAATAGCAATCAGCCCCAGCATTTT. It is translated as CASSPSGRGGLNSNQPQHF. The chain is built from TRBV19 and TRBJ1-5; possibly TRBD1 for D (5 bases). Germline CDR1 and CDR2: LNHDA and SQIVND (reference sequence). CDR3 size: 19 residues. The germline V and J ends were trimmed by 5 bases and 0 bases, with 23 bases remaining between them.

The chain joins TRBV30 to TRBJ2-3; D call uncertain. This CDR3 is 13 amino acids long. Trimming shortened V by 1 base and J by 0 bases, and 5 bases separated the two germline ends. CDR1 is GTSNPN and CDR2 is SVGIG in the germline V gene (reference sequence). In DNA, the CDR3 is TGTGCCTGGAGTGGGCTAAGCACAGATACGCAGTATTTT. This encodes CAWSGLSTDTQYF. Drawing the rest from reference TRBV30 and TRBJ2-3, the complete variable domain is SQTIHQWPATLVQPVGSPLSLECTVEGTSNPNLYWYRQAAGRGLQLLFYSVGIGQISSEVPQNLSASRPQDRQFILSSKKLLLSDSGFYLCAWSGLSTDTQYFGPGTRLTVL.

The chain couples TRBV11-2 to TRBJ2-2; no clear D gene. CDR3 length: 12 residues. V lost 2 bases and J 3 bases, leaving 1 base between the germline ends. The germline CDR1 and CDR2 sequences are SGHAT and FQNNGV. The DNA for the CDR3 is TGTGCCAGCAGCTTACACACCGGGGAGCTGTTTTTT. This codes for CASSLHTGELFF.

The genes are TRBV11-1 and TRBJ2-5, with TRBD2 identical over 9 bases. V lost 1 base, J lost 4 bases, and 4 bases stayed unmatched. Germline loops: CDR1 SGHAT, CDR2 FQDESV (reference sequence). The CDR3 sequence is 15 residues long. CDR3 residues: CASSLGTSDRETQYF. The CDR3 DNA sequence: TGTGCCAGCAGCTTAGGGACTAGCGACCGAGAGACCCAGTACTTC.

The chain employs TRBV6-6 and TRBJ2-1; TRBD1 agrees at 9 bases. The J segment lost 13 bases and the V segment lost 5 bases, leaving 12 bases of the junction unmatched. The CDR3 has 14 residues. Germline loops: CDR1 MNHNY, CDR2 SVGAGI (reference sequence). CDR3 sequence reads: CASSTGGGREPQFF. The CDR3 DNA reads as TGTGCCAGCAGTACAGGGGGCGGGCGGGAGCCCCAGTTCTTC.

This clone was observed once. The rearrangement uses TRBV30 and TRBJ1-2; D is unresolved. Per the germline V gene, CDR1 is GTSNPN and CDR2 is SVGIG (reference sequence). Deletions cut 7 bases from V and 0 bases from J, with 3 bases between. This CDR3 spans 10 amino acids. CDR3 region: CASANYGYTF. The CDR3, as DNA: TGTGCCTCCGCTAACTATGGCTACACCTTC.

The gene calls are TRBV29-1 and TRBJ1-5; 9 positions agree with TRBD1. Trimming took 4 bases from V and 3 from J; bases not matched to a gene: 7. The CDR3 spans 15 residues. CDR1 SQVTM and CDR2 ANQGSEA come from the germline V gene. DNA of the CDR3: TGCAGCGTTGCACCGGGACAGGGTCTCAATCAGCCCCAGCATTTT. Translation: CSVAPGQGLNQPQHF.

The chain has TRBV6-1 and TRBJ1-2; a weak D match, TRBD1 (5 bases). Trimming removed 7 bases from V and 2 bases from J, with 14 bases in between. Germline loops: CDR1 MNHNS, CDR2 SASEGT. The CDR3 extends over 14 amino acids. The CDR3 region has the DNA TGTGCCAGCACGCTGACAGCTCCAAACTATGGCTACACCTTC. This encodes CASTLTAPNYGYTF.